This T cell receptor beta chain was documented in a study of shared clonotypes between healthy human individuals. About the research overall: Sampling drew on donors who were a couple of women and a few men aged 18 to 49.

This clone came up once. As yet, its antigen is unknown. Germline CDR1 MDHEN, CDR2 SYDVKM. Unmatched junction bases numbered 11, after V lost 5 bases and J lost 7 bases. The length of the CDR3 is 16 residues. The study, taken as a whole, reports: Compared with clonotypes that all four donors shared, non-shared clonotypes had lower generation probabilities. Blood was the sole source, and tissue repertoires probably differ.

The assay was immunoSEQ multiplex PCR, and TCRdb's table has in-frame clones only and misses some. In the table there are under 2.5 million clones, 85% to 95% of which are singletons. Specimen: naive CD4+ T cells from PBMCs. Subset: CD45RA+ positively selected. This chain uses TRBV28 with TRBJ1-2, with TRBD1 matching over 12 bases. This clonotype originated in a man between 18 and 29 years old in good health. Some clones in this sample may be carry-over from other donors' samples. CDR3 sequence reads: CASSIPTGTGGGGYTF. The DNA of the CDR3 is TGTGCCAGCAGTATCCCGACCGGGACAGGGGGCGGTGGCTACACCTTC.